This T cell receptor (beta chain) was sequenced for a study of T cell repertoires in urothelial bladder cancer. Study as a whole: Of 12 resected lesions, a few were cT2 or greater.

A word on this clone: The antigen remains undetermined.

Profiled with immunoSEQ multiplex PCR; TCRdb holds only in-frame clones, not every one. The profile covers around 11,000 clones, with about 64% appearing a single time and less than 7% taken by the ten largest. The CDR3 contains 15 residues. Germline V gene sequence: CDR1 SEHNR, CDR2 FQNEAQ (reference sequence). With 5 bases clipped from V and 4 bases from J, the junction kept 8 bases outside the gene matches. Study-level findings and limits: Median T cells were roughly 5,900 in carcinoma and under 30,000 in benign specimens. Carcinoma specimens had median approximately 1.8% tumor infiltrating lymphocytes, benign 12%.

This rearrangement joins TRBV7-9 to TRBJ1-3, with 7 nucleotides matching TRBD1. The TCR was taken from a human donor with a benign inflammatory bladder lesion. Sequenced input: tumor-infiltrating cells from bladder cancer. The CDR3 reads CASSQDRVGGNTIYF. CDR3 DNA sequence: TGTGCCAGCAGCCAAGACAGGGTGGGAGGAAACACCATATATTTT. The variable domain in full, completed from reference TRBV7-9 and TRBJ1-3, reads DTGVSQNPRHKITKRGQNVTFRCDPISEHNRLYWYRQTLGQGPEFLTYFQNEAQLEKSRLLSDRFSAERPKGSFSTLEIQRTEQGDSAMYLCASSQDRVGGNTIYFGEGSWLTVV.